This record looks at one TCR beta chain sequence and its context. In its sample, this clonotype was seen a few times. This clone's antigen is unknown. Nothing much larger sits one base from this clone, and base qualities are not available. The data belong to a study of T-cell memory formation after mild COVID-19 (dated by TCRdb to the early 2020s). Looking at the study overall: TCR sequence clusters from the two donors were largely donor specific. T-cell clones expanding and contracting after mild COVID-19 in a couple of donors were tracked by longitudinal TCRalpha and TCRbeta repertoire sequencing. Two young, previously healthy adult volunteers, one female and one male, were included in the cohort. Overall study outcomes, separate from this receptor: SARS-CoV-2 specificity was not confirmed for the second-wave clones peaking on day 37. From day 15 to 85, contracting clones showed balanced CD4/CD8 phenotypes, whereas a second wave of clones that expanded from day 15 to 37 leaned towards CD4+. The study covered only two mild cases, and larger cohorts including severe cases with pre-infection samples were considered necessary. The detection of some responding clones in pre-infection memory suggests that pre-existing cross-reactive memory T cells joined the SARS-CoV-2 response. Contracting CD4+ clones were found mainly in CM and EM memory subsets, while CD8+ clones were enriched in EMRA.

TCRdb names Illumina NovaSeq 6000 as the instrument used. TCRalpha and TCRbeta cDNA libraries were constructed by 5'RACE with constant-segment primers, with sample barcodes and unique molecular identifiers being introduced. RNA was extracted from every sample with Trizol reagent. Libraries were amplified in two PCR steps, with a second sample barcode and Illumina TruSeq adapters added in the second step. The libraries were sequenced on an Illumina NovaSeq using 2 x 150 bp paired-end reads. The authors processed their data as follows. The reads were demultiplexed and collapsed into UMI-guided consensus sequences using migec v1.2.7. Using mixcr v2.1.11, UMI consensuses were aligned to TRA and TRB V and J templates and then assembled into clonotypes. Expanded or contracted clonotypes were those called significant by both edgeR and NoisET, with noise models trained on biological replicates. For edgeR calls, the thresholds were a false discovery rate-adjusted p below 0.01 and a log2 fold-change of 1. As an exploratory analysis of dynamics, PCA with hierarchical clustering was applied to max-normalized trajectories of the 1000 most abundant clonotypes. Each responding clone was given a CD4 or CD8 phenotype based on the CD4+ and CD8+ repertoires, which had been sequenced separately. TCRdb redid the processing of the public reads, applying fastp at Q25 and MiXCR, and retained in-frame beta chains. Each entry merges the rows of one CDR3 protein and shows their most common DNA and genes. TCRdb's processing, not the authors' own work, is the source of the V and J calls. In all, the sample holds almost 350,000 distinct CDR3 sequences, and 20% to 25% of those were seen once. The leading ten clones occupy roughly a fifth of the sample.

Here V drops 7 bases and J drops 6 bases, and the junction holds 5 bases not matched to any gene. The CDR3, cysteine through phenylalanine, is 11 amino acids long. The kept DNA is CDR3 alone, 33 bases in frame from the first base. The CDR1 and CDR2 encoded by the germline V gene are SQVTM and ANQGSEA. PBMCs were isolated by Ficoll-Paque density gradient centrifugation. Sequenced: PBMCs or a T cell subset sorted from them (not recorded which). This sequence was found in a man between 18 and 29 years old who had mild COVID-19 (a few samples of this study predate the infection). The sample titles of this study are shuffled in the database, so cell type and time point are left out; the donor was told from shared clones. The chain is encoded by TRBV29-1 joined to TRBJ1-1, with TRBD1 identical over 7 junction bases. The CDR3 amino acid sequence is: CSAITGAEAFF. The sequenced DNA: TGCAGCGCCATTACAGGGGCTGAAGCTTTCTTT.